This T cell receptor beta chain appears in the sequencing data of a study of OX40 agonist ivuxolimab in advanced cancers. For the study at large: The patients' treatment was ivuxolimab, an agonistic anti-OX40 (CD134) antibody. The dose-escalation group included hepatocellular carcinoma, melanoma, renal cell carcinoma and head and neck cancer. Study results and limitations: Low normalized T-cell clonal expansion also characterized some of the nonresponders. Determination of antigen specificity was not performed for the expanded peripheral T cells.

The CDR3 consists of 17 residues. Germline CDR1 reads SGHRS; CDR2 reads YFSETQ. V gave up 7 bases and J gave up 4 bases, with 24 bases separating them. In regard to this clone: The antigen remains unidentified.

Here immunoSEQ multiplex PCR was the method, and the copy in TCRdb shows in-frame clones only, minus some. The sample consists of tens of thousands of clones, approximately 85% of them appearing once. The source was CD4+ or CD8+ T cells sorted from blood, collected in a trial of the OX40 agonist ivuxolimab. This clonotype originated in an adult with an advanced solid tumor such as melanoma, head and neck, liver or kidney cancer. The chain employs TRBV5-1 and TRBJ2-1, with no clear D. The CDR3, as DNA: TGCGCCAGCCGGACCACTTTAAATAGGCATCTTTACAATGAGCAGTTCTTC. Its protein is CASRTTLNRHLYNEQFF.